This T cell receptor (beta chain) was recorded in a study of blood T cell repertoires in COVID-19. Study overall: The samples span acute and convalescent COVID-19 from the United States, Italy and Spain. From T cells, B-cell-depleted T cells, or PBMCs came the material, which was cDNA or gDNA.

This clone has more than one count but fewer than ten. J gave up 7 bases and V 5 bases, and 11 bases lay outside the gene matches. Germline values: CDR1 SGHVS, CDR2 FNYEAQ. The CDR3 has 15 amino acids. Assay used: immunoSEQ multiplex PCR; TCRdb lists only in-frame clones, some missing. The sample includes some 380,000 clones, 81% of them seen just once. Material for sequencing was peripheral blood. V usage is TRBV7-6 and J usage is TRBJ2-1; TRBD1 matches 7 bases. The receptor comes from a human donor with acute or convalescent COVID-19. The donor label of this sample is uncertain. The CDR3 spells CASSNLPTDRNEQFF. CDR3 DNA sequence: TGTGCCAGCAGCAACCTCCCAACGGACAGGAATGAGCAGTTCTTC.